Shown below are 26 T cell receptor beta chains from a single sample sequenced in a study of response to subunit inactivated influenza vaccine. Via MiXCR, TCRdb re-called the RT-PCR reads, giving one row per CDR3 protein. Among 400,000 to 650,000 distinct CDR3 sequences listed, approximately 7.3% were seen once. Specimen: PBMCs from blood, collected around 2 years after vaccination. The receptors come from a man aged 45 to 75 who received an inactivated influenza vaccine.

This clonotype was counted at least ten times. The chain links TRBV29-1 to TRBJ2-3, with 10 positions matching TRBD2. Looked up from germline, CDR1 is SQVTM and CDR2 is ANQGSEA. The CDR3 is 15 residues long. J was trimmed by 6 bases and V by 5 bases; bases with no gene match: 11. The CDR3 sequence: CSVPALAGVVDTQYF. CDR3 sequence (DNA): TGCAGCGTTCCGGCCCTAGCGGGAGTTGTTGATACGCAGTATTTT.

In its sample, this clonotype was seen a few times. An end of the junction differs from the germline gene, which may be a read error. The chain recombines TRBV4-2 with TRBJ2-3; unclear D gene. Germline CDR1 LGHNA, CDR2 YNFKEQ. This CDR3 has 16 residues. The CDR3 region is CASSQDGRSGTDTQYF. CDR3 coding DNA: TGCGCCAGCAGCCAAGATGGGCGGTCTGGCACAGATACGCAGTATTTT.

This clonotype was seen repeatedly, ten times or more. Written as DNA, the CDR3 is TGCGCCAGCAGCGGAGGAGCCGGGACACCAGGGACAGATACGCAGTATTTT. It encodes CASSGGAGTPGTDTQYF. The chain links TRBV5-1 to TRBJ2-3, with D perhaps TRBD1 (6 bases). V lost 4 bases and J lost 3, with 21 bases in between. Germline-derived CDR1 and CDR2 are SGHRS and YFSETQ. The length of the CDR3 is 17 residues.

The chain combines TRBV7-8 with TRBJ1-4, with 8 nucleotides matching TRBD1. Germline CDR1 and CDR2: SGHVS and FQNEAQ. The CDR3 length is 15 residues. V trimming: 0 bases; J trimming: 4 bases; junction bases outside the gene matches: 1. The CDR3, as DNA: TGTGCCAGCAGCTTAGCGGGACAGGATAATGAAAAACTGTTTTTT. As protein: CASSLAGQDNEKLFF.

This clonotype appeared many times. This chain joins TRBV5-1 and TRBJ2-5; a possible D gene is TRBD2 (6 bases). The CDR3 sequence is 13 residues long. CDR1 and CDR2 (germline): SGHRS, YFSETQ. Trimming removed 5 bases from V and 2 bases from J, with 10 bases in between. The CDR3 DNA reads as TGCGCCAGCAGAAGGGGACTTCAAGAGACCCAGTACTTC. Translated, it gives CASRRGLQETQYF.

This clonotype was counted many times. The chain joins TRBV24-1 to TRBJ2-5, with 8 bases identical to TRBD2. The length of the CDR3 is 15 residues. CDR1 and CDR2 (germline): KGHDR, SFDVKD. V dropped 3 bases and J dropped 4; count of bases not matched to a gene: 6. CDR3 residues: CATSDPYAGGETQYF. CDR3 bases: TGTGCCACCAGTGATCCGTACGCGGGGGGAGAGACCCAGTACTTC.

This clonotype was detected ten times or more. J is TRBJ2-1 and V is TRBV6-5, with TRBD2 matching over 7 bases. Germline-derived CDR1 and CDR2 are MNHEY and SVGAGI. The CDR3 spans 15 residues. V shed 4 bases, J shed 5 bases, and the junction held 8 bases outside the gene matches. CDR3 residues: CASSSDRDYHNEQFF. As DNA, the CDR3 is TGTGCCAGCAGTTCGGACCGGGACTACCACAATGAGCAGTTCTTC.

In this sample, this clonotype turned up a few times. The chain employs TRBV6-2 or TRBV6-3 and TRBJ1-2; D is uncertain. In germline, CDR1 is MNHEY, CDR2 SVGEGT. Deletions cut 6 bases from V and 3 bases from J, with 11 bases between. There are 13 residues in the CDR3. This CDR3 is CASSLSADYGYTF. CDR3 DNA: TGTGCCAGCAGCCTCTCAGCGGACTATGGCTACACCTTC.

This clonotype showed up just a few times. The rearrangement links TRBV2 to TRBJ2-7; D is possibly TRBD1 (6 bases). The CDR3 contains 15 residues. Per the germline V gene, CDR1 is SNHLY and CDR2 is FYNNEI. Trimming removed 2 bases at V and 2 bases at J, with 13 bases between. The chain's CDR3 is CASSESGTKPYEQYF. The CDR3 region has the DNA TGTGCCAGCAGTGAATCCGGGACAAAACCCTACGAGCAGTACTTC. Based on the CDR3 plus reference TRBV2 and TRBJ2-7, the full variable domain is EPEVTQTPSHQVTQMGQEVILRCVPISNHLYFYWYRQILGQKVEFLVSFYNNEISEKSEIFDDQFSVERPDGSNFTLKIRSTKLEDSAMYFCASSESGTKPYEQYFGPGTRLTVT.

Ten or more counts support this clonotype. The chain employs TRBV12-3 or TRBV12-4 and TRBJ1-5; D not resolved. The V and J ends lost 5 bases and 7 bases respectively, with 12 bases between them. The CDR3 runs 13 residues. The CDR3 sequence: CASSLYDKQPQHF. In DNA, the CDR3 is TGTGCCAGCAGTCTTTATGACAAACAGCCCCAGCATTTT.

This chain uses TRBV29-1 with TRBJ2-7; 12 nucleotides line up with TRBD2. Germline lookup yields CDR1 SQVTM and CDR2 ANQGSEA. This CDR3 is built from 13 residues. V dropped 7 bases and J dropped 2; count of bases not matched to a gene: 3. CDR3 nucleotides: TGCAGCGCGTGGACTAGCGGGACCTACGAGCAGTACTTC. Its protein product is CSAWTSGTYEQYF.

The V gene is TRBV28, the J gene TRBJ2-5; TRBD1 is a possible D gene (6 bases). The CDR3 is made up of 15 amino acids. Trimming pared 5 bases from V and 6 bases from J, leaving 19 bases between. Germline CDR1 is MDHEN and CDR2 is SYDVKM. CDR3: CASSVLPDSGKTQYF. The CDR3 nucleotides read TGTGCCAGCAGTGTCCTCCCGGACAGCGGAAAGACCCAGTACTTC.

A few counts support this clonotype. V and J are TRBV27 and TRBJ2-3; 8 bases are a match to TRBD2. Germline trimming cut 6 bases from V and 1 base from J; bases unmatched to any gene: 6. The CDR3 has 15 amino acids. Germline CDR1 is MNHEY and CDR2 is SMNVEV (reference sequence). The CDR3 reads CASSTATSGTDTQYF. Written as DNA, the CDR3 is TGTGCCAGCAGCACCGCGACTAGCGGCACAGATACGCAGTATTTT.

This clonotype has a handful of counts. The chain's CDR3 is CASGPTGVSYEQYF. The CDR3 bases are TGCGCCAGCGGTCCGACAGGGGTTTCCTACGAGCAGTACTTC. The V gene is TRBV10-2, the J gene TRBJ2-7; TRBD1 agrees at 8 bases. The ends lost 8 bases at V and 1 base at J; junction bases unmatched: 7. The germline CDR1 and CDR2 sequences are WSHSY and SAAADI. CDR3 length: 14 amino acids.

This clonotype was counted ten times or more. The V gene is TRBV11-2, the J gene TRBJ2-7; possibly TRBD2 for D (6 bases). V lost 5 bases, J lost 3 bases, and 14 bases lay in between. Germline lookup yields CDR1 SGHAT and CDR2 FQNNGV. The length of the CDR3 is 14 residues. The CDR3 spells CASSRDWLNYEQYF. Here the CDR3 DNA reads TGTGCCAGCAGCCGGGACTGGCTAAACTACGAGCAGTACTTC. The complete variable domain, with remaining parts taken from reference TRBV11-2 and TRBJ2-7, reads EAGVAQSPRYKIIEKRQSVAFWCNPISGHATLYWYQQILGQGPKLLIQFQNNGVVDDSQLPKDRFSAERLKGVDSTLKIQPAKLEDSAVYLCASSRDWLNYEQYFGPGTRLTVT.

This clonotype was seen ten or more times. The V call is TRBV6-5, the J call TRBJ1-6, with TRBD1 as a possible D gene (6 bases). The CDR3 is 15 amino acids. Trimming stripped 1 base from V and 5 bases from J, with 9 bases between. Germline assignment: CDR1 MNHEY and CDR2 SVGAGI. CDR3 loop: CASSYFRGDNSPLHF. CDR3 coding DNA: TGTGCCAGCAGTTACTTCAGGGGCGATAATTCACCCCTCCACTTT.

This clonotype was recorded a few times. This chain joins TRBV19 and TRBJ2-2; D is perhaps TRBD1 or TRBD2 (6 bases each). Germline loops: CDR1 LNHDA, CDR2 SQIVND (reference sequence). Trimming cost V 6 bases and J 8 bases, with 13 bases left between them. The CDR3 is made up of 13 amino acids. In nucleotides, the CDR3 is TGTGCCAGTAGGAAGGGGGGCATGGGGGAGCTGTTTTTT. Residues: CASRKGGMGELFF.

Concerning this clonotype: A single base separates this from a much larger clone, so it may be a read error. This chain links TRBV2 with TRBJ2-5; 8 bases fit TRBD1. In germline, CDR1 is SNHLY, CDR2 FYNNEI. This CDR3 is built from 14 residues. The CDR3 loop is CVSSVDRAYETQYF. The CDR3 DNA reads as TGTGTCAGCAGTGTGGACAGGGCGTACGAGACCCAGTACTTC.

This chain links TRBV10-2 with TRBJ2-2; the match to TRBD2 covers 8 bases. The CDR3 length is 18 residues. The J segment lost 1 base and the V segment lost 6 bases, leaving 13 bases of the junction unmatched. CDR1 and CDR2 from the germline V gene are WSHSY and SAAADI. CDR3 sequence (DNA): TGCGCCAGCAGAACGGGGGGGCCTATACCCAGGAACACCGGGGAGCTGTTTTTT. Translated: CASRTGGPIPRNTGELFF.

This clonotype has ten or more counts. The chain links TRBV27 to TRBJ2-7; tentative D call: TRBD2 (5 bases). From germline, CDR1 is MNHEY and CDR2 SMNVEV (reference sequence). This CDR3 comprises 16 residues. Trimming removed 2 bases from V and 6 bases from J, with 20 bases in between. CDR3 amino acids: CASSLTTYRNRGEQYF. The CDR3 region has the DNA TGTGCCAGCAGTTTAACTACGTATAGGAATCGGGGCGAGCAGTACTTC.

J is TRBJ2-7 and V is TRBV12-3 or TRBV12-4, with 7 bases lining up with TRBD2. The CDR3 runs 16 residues. V lost 2 bases to trimming and J lost 3 bases; unmatched junction nucleotides: 10. In nucleotides, the CDR3 is TGTGCCAGCAGTTTAAATGGTGGGGACTATTTCTACGAGCAGTACTTC. This gives the protein CASSLNGGDYFYEQYF.

This clonotype was counted a few times. The CDR3 nucleotides are TGTGCCAGCAGTACGGGACTAGCGGGAGACAATGAGCAGTTCTTC. It yields the protein CASSTGLAGDNEQFF. V is TRBV6-1 and J is TRBJ2-1; TRBD2 matches at 14 bases. The CDR3 is made up of 15 amino acids. J was trimmed by 5 bases and V by 5 bases; bases with no gene match: 2. CDR1 MNHNS and CDR2 SASEGT come from the germline V gene.

The J gene is TRBJ2-3, the V gene TRBV15; 9 nucleotides match TRBD1. Germline CDR1 reads LNHNV; CDR2 reads YYDKDF (reference sequence). The CDR3 is made up of 18 amino acids. Trimming took 1 base from V and 11 from J; bases not matched to a gene: 19. The CDR3 reads CATSRGWGAGQGGKEQYF. The CDR3 DNA sequence: TGTGCCACCAGCAGAGGCTGGGGAGCGGGACAGGGAGGAAAGGAGCAGTATTTT.

This clonotype was counted many times. The rearrangement uses TRBV7-6 and TRBJ1-5, with 8 bases that match TRBD1. CDR3 size: 17 residues. V was clipped by 5 bases and J by 7 bases; unmatched bases: 16. Germline V gives CDR1 SGHVS, CDR2 FNYEAQ. The CDR3 DNA is TGTGCCAGCAGCCCGACGCTTGACAGGGGAAATCGCCAGCCCCAGCATTTT. It yields the protein CASSPTLDRGNRQPQHF.

The rearrangement joins TRBV4-3 to TRBJ1-4; TRBD1 aligns across 7 bases. J was trimmed by 3 bases and V by 4 bases; bases with no gene match: 8. Germline V gene data show CDR1 as LGHNA and CDR2 as YSLEER. CDR3 length: 16 residues. Here the CDR3 DNA reads TGCGCCAGCAGCCGGAACCTCGGGACAGCTAATGAAAAACTGTTTTTT. It encodes CASSRNLGTANEKLFF.

This clonotype occurred a few times. This chain connects TRBV20-1 to TRBJ2-2; D is possibly TRBD2 (5 bases). The length of the CDR3 is 14 residues. The V gene lost 6 bases and the J gene lost 1 base, with 12 bases spanning the gap. Germline V CDR1 and CDR2: DFQATT, SNEGSKA (reference sequence). CDR3 nucleotides: TGCAGTGCGGATCTTGCGGGGAACACCGGGGAGCTGTTTTTT. This translates into CSADLAGNTGELFF.